This T cell receptor beta chain is from a study of beta chain features in type 1 diabetes. The V gene's germline CDR1 is LGHNA and CDR2 YSLEER. The CDR3 extends over 15 amino acids. Trimming took 0 bases from V and 2 from J; bases not matched to a gene: 3. Since all of the isolated RNA was reverse transcribed, expressed TCRB transcripts were what got sequenced. TCRdb's table, derived via immunoSEQ multiplex PCR, lists solely in-frame clones and lacks some. The sample lists about 360,000 clones; approximately 12% were seen once. The sequence derives from a young man in good health. The sequencing sample was made of naive CD4+ T cells from blood. The chain employs TRBV4-3 and TRBJ2-7, with 8 bases aligning to TRBD2. The chain's CDR3 is CASSQEPAGAYEQYF. The CDR3 nucleotides read TGCGCCAGCAGCCAAGAGCCAGCGGGGGCCTACGAGCAGTACTTC.